This T cell receptor beta chain comes out of a study of cytomegalovirus exposure and HLA in healthy donors. The V and J ends lost 7 bases and 4 bases respectively, with 19 bases between them. CDR3 length: 14 amino acids. CDR1 and CDR2 from the germline V gene are GTSNPN and SVGIG (reference sequence). The PCR ran on 60 Vbeta and 13 Jbeta primers. The method was immunoSEQ multiplex PCR; TCRdb's version includes in-frame clones alone and lacks a portion of them. This sample has approximately 140,000 clones, with 80% found just once. The TCR sequence derives from a male donor in good health and CMV-seronegative. The specimen was PBMCs. The V and J genes are TRBV30 and TRBJ1-1; weak D call: TRBD1 (6 bases). The DNA of the CDR3 is TGTGCCTATAAACCCAGGGGATCGATCACTGAAGCTTTCTTT. Its translation: CAYKPRGSITEAFF. Based on the CDR3 plus reference TRBV30 and TRBJ1-1, the full variable domain is SQTIHQWPATLVQPVGSPLSLECTVEGTSNPNLYWYRQAAGRGLQLLFYSVGIGQISSEVPQNLSASRPQDRQFILSSKKLLLSDSGFYLCAYKPRGSITEAFFGQGTRLTVV.